The 11 T cell receptor beta chains given below trace back to one sample, sequenced in a study of control samples from healthy donors and cancer patients. Repertoires were generated with immunoSEQ multiplex PCR, while TCRdb's copy carries only in-frame clones and drops some. The sample contains some 140,000 clones, 70% to 90% of which appear only once. Sequencing was carried out using blood. The origin of the receptors is a woman younger than 45 in good health.

This rearrangement joins TRBV28 to TRBJ1-2; D is uncertain. There are 11 residues in the CDR3. Germline-derived CDR1 and CDR2 are MDHEN and SYDVKM. With 8 bases removed from V and 6 bases from J, the gap between germline ends came to 10 bases. CDR3 DNA: TGTGCCAGCGCAACTAAAAATGGCTACACCTTC. Protein sequence: CASATKNGYTF.

This chain uses TRBV19 with TRBJ2-3; 9 bases agree with TRBD2. The germline V gene has CDR1 LNHDA and CDR2 SQIVND (reference sequence). V lost 3 bases and J lost 2; bases outside the gene matches: 12. The CDR3 spans 18 residues. This chain's CDR3 is CASSIRTGTSGPTDTQYF. The CDR3 region has the DNA TGTGCCAGTAGTATCCGGACAGGCACTAGCGGGCCCACAGATACGCAGTATTTT. Full variable domain (rest looked up from reference TRBV19 and TRBJ2-3): DGGITQSPKYLFRKEGQNVTLSCEQNLNHDAMYWYRQDPGQGLRLIYYSQIVNDFQKGDIAEGYSVSREKKESFPLTVTSAQKNPTAFYLCASSIRTGTSGPTDTQYFGPGTRLTVL.

The rearrangement uses TRBV14 and TRBJ2-3, with 7 bases aligning to TRBD2. V lost 7 bases to trimming and J lost 3 bases; unmatched junction nucleotides: 10. The germline gives CDR1 SGHDN, CDR2 FVKESK. This CDR3 is built from 15 residues. The CDR3 nucleotides are TGTGCCAGCACCCTTAGCGGGTATGAAACAGATACGCAGTATTTT. Protein product: CASTLSGYETDTQYF.

The chain couples TRBV6-5 to TRBJ1-2; 7 nucleotides line up with TRBD1. Germline CDR1 and CDR2: MNHEY and SVGAGI. The CDR3 extends over 12 amino acids. With V trimmed by 8 bases and J by 3 bases, 3 bases remained unmatched. The CDR3 DNA is TGTGCCAGCCTAGGGACAGACTATGGCTACACCTTC. The encoded protein is CASLGTDYGYTF.

The rearrangement uses TRBV19 and TRBJ2-7; 7 bases are shared with TRBD2. There are 16 residues in the CDR3. The junction had 12 bases not matched to a gene; V was cut back by 5 bases and J by 2 bases. The germline CDR1 and CDR2 sequences are LNHDA and SQIVND (reference sequence). CDR3 sequence (DNA): TGTGCCAGTAGTGTATATAGCGGGTCGGGAGCCTACGAGCAGTACTTC. It is translated as CASSVYSGSGAYEQYF.

The chain recombines TRBV15 with TRBJ1-3; 9 bases agree with TRBD1. The CDR3 totals 16 residues. V lost 7 bases, J lost 2 bases, and 9 bases stayed unmatched. The germline CDR1 and CDR2 sequences are LNHNV and YYDKDF (reference sequence). CDR3 residues: CATTRRDRGTGNTIYF. The CDR3 bases are TGTGCCACCACCCGCCGTGACAGGGGGACTGGAAACACCATATATTTT. Filled out from reference TRBV15 and TRBJ1-3, the complete variable domain reads DAMVIQNPRYQVTQFGKPVTLSCSQTLNHNVMYWYQQKSSQAPKLLFHYYDKDFNNEADTPDNFQSRRPNTSFCFLDIRSPGLGDTAMYLCATTRRDRGTGNTIYFGEGSWLTVV.

The genes are TRBV28 and TRBJ1-5; no firm D call. The V gene's germline CDR1 is MDHEN and CDR2 SYDVKM. The CDR3 is made up of 15 amino acids. Trimming pared 8 bases from V and 0 bases from J, leaving 14 bases between. The CDR3 DNA is TGTGCCAGCGATAGACAAACCCCTAGCAATCAGCCCCAGCATTTT. It translates to CASDRQTPSNQPQHF.

This clone was observed a single time. The rearrangement links TRBV19 to TRBJ1-5, with no clear D. The CDR3 spans 14 residues. V lost 4 bases and J 5 bases, leaving 12 bases between the germline ends. Germline V CDR1 and CDR2: LNHDA, SQIVND (reference sequence). The DNA for the CDR3 is TGTGCCAGTAGTAGGCCGGGTCGATATCAGCCCCAGCATTTT. Its protein is CASSRPGRYQPQHF.

The chain carries TRBV27 and TRBJ2-3; the match to TRBD2 covers 9 bases. CDR1 is MNHEY and CDR2 is SMNVEV in the germline V gene (reference sequence). The CDR3 is 16 amino acids. V shed 6 bases and J 3 bases; nucleotides not matched to a gene: 10. CDR3 residues: CASRMVASGITDTQYF. CDR3 DNA sequence: TGTGCCAGCAGGATGGTGGCTAGCGGGATAACAGATACGCAGTATTTT.

CDR3 bases: TGTGCCAGCAGTCCCTCCGCGGGACAGGGGCCAACTGAAGCTTTCTTT. It is translated as CASSPSAGQGPTEAFF. V usage is TRBV25-1 and J usage is TRBJ1-1; 10 nucleotides align to TRBD1. From germline, CDR1 is MGHDK and CDR2 SYGVNS. J was trimmed by 5 bases and V by 5 bases; bases with no gene match: 11. The CDR3 length is 16 residues.

The chain is built from TRBV20-1 and TRBJ1-4; no firm D call. Germline loops: CDR1 DFQATT, CDR2 SNEGSKA (reference sequence). V lost 6 bases, J lost 8 bases, and 10 bases lay in between. The CDR3 length is 11 residues. As DNA, the CDR3 is TGCAGTGCGCCGGGGTGGGAAAAACTGTTTTTT. It specifies CSAPGWEKLFF.